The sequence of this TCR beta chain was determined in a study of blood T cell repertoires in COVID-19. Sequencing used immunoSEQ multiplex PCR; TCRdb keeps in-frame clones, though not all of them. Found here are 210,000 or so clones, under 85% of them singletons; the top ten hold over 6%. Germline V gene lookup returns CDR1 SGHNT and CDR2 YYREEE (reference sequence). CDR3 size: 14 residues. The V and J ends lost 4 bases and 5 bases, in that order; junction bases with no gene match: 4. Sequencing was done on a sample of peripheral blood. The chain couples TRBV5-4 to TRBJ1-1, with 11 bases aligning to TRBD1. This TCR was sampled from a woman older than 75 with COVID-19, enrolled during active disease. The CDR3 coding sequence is TGTGCCAGCAGCCTGGGACAGGGGGTTACTGAAGCTTTCTTT. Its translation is CASSLGQGVTEAFF.